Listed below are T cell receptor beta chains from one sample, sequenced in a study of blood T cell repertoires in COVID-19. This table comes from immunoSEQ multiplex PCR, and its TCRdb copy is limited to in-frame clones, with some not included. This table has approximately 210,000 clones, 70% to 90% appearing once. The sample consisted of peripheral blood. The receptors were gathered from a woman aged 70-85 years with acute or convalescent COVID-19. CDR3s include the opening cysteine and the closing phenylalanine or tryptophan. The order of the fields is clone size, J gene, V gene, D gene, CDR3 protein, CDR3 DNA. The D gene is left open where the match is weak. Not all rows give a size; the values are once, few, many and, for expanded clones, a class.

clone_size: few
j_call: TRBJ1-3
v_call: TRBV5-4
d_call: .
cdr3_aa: CASSAQRVVSSGNTIYF
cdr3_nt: TGTGCCAGCAGCGCGCAGCGCGTGGTCAGCTCTGGAAACACCATATATTTT

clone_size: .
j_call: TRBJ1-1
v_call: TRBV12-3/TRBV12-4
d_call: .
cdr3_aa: CASSYSNTEAFF
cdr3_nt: TGTGCCAGCAGTTATAGTAACACTGAAGCTTTCTTT

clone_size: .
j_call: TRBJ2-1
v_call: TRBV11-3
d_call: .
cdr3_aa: CASSLRGATYNEQFF
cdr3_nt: TGTGCCAGCAGCTTACGCGGGGCCACCTACAATGAGCAGTTCTTC

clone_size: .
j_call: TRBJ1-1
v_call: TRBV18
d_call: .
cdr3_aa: CASSTKDLPGGTEAFF
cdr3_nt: TGTGCCAGCTCAACCAAAGACCTGCCCGGGGGCACTGAAGCTTTCTTT

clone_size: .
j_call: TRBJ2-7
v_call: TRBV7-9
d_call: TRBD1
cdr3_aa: CASTLSGTAYEQYF
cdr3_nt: TGTGCCAGCACCCTGAGTGGGACAGCTTACGAGCAGTACTTC

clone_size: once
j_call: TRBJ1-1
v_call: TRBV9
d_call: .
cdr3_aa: CASSPRQRHTEAFF
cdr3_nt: TGTGCCAGCAGCCCACGACAGAGGCACACTGAAGCTTTCTTT

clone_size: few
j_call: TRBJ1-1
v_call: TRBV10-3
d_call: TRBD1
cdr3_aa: CAIKAQGITEAFF
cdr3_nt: TGTGCCATCAAGGCACAGGGGATAACTGAAGCTTTCTTT

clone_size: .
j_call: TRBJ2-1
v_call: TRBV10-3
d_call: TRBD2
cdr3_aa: CASGGFREQFF
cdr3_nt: TGTGCCTCGGGAGGTTTCCGCGAGCAGTTCTTC

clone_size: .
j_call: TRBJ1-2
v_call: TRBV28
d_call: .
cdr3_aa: CASSFPGSNYGYTF
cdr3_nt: TGTGCCAGCAGTTTCCCGGGTTCTAACTATGGCTACACCTTC

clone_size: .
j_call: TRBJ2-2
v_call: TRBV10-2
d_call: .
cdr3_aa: CASSLQGVNTGELFF
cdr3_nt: TGCGCCAGCAGTCTGCAGGGCGTTAACACCGGGGAGCTGTTTTTT

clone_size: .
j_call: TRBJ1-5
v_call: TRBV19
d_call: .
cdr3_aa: CASSTPLDINQPQHF
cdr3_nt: TGTGCCAGTAGTACACCATTGGACATCAATCAGCCCCAGCATTTT

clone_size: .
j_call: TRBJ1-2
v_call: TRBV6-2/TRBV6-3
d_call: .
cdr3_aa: CASSQGNYGYTF
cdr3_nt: TGTGCCAGCAGCCAGGGGAACTATGGCTACACCTTC

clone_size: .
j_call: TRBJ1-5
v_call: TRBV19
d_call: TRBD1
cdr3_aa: CASSPTGVSNQPQHF
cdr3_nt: TGTGCCAGTAGTCCGACAGGGGTAAGCAATCAGCCCCAGCATTTT

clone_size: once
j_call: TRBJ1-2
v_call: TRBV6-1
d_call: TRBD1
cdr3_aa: CASSGAGTGDGYTF
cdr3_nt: TGTGCCAGCAGTGGAGCCGGGACAGGGGATGGCTACACCTTC

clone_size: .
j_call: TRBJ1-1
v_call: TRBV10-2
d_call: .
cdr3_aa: CASSPRIPAEAFF
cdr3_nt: TGCGCCAGCTCGCCGCGGATTCCGGCTGAAGCTTTCTTT

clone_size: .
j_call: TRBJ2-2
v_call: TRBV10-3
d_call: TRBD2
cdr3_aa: CATWGTSASGELFF
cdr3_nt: TGTGCCACCTGGGGGACTAGCGCGTCCGGGGAGCTGTTTTTT

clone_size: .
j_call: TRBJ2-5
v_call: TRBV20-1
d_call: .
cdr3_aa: CSASAPGTQYF
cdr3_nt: TGCAGTGCTAGTGCCCCGGGGACCCAGTACTTC

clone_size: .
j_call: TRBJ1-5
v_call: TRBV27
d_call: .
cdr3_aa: CASSLLGNQPQHF
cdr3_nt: TGTGCCAGCAGTTTATTAGGCAATCAGCCCCAGCATTTT

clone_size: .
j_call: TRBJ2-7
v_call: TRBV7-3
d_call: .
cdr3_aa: CASSLNGANSYEQYF
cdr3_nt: TGTGCCAGCAGCTTAAATGGAGCAAACTCCTACGAGCAGTACTTC

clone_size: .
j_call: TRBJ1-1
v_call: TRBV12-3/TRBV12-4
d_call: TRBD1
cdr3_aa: CASTPQGATEAFF
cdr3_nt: TGTGCCAGCACCCCACAGGGGGCCACTGAAGCTTTCTTT

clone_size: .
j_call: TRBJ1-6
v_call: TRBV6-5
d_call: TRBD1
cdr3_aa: CASTPPGQDNSHLHF
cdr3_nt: TGTGCCAGCACCCCCCCCGGACAGGATAATTCGCACCTCCACTTT

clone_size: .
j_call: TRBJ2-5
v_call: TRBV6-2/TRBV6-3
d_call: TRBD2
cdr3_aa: CASSLWTSGTHQETQYF
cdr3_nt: TGTGCCAGCAGTTTATGGACTAGCGGGACCCACCAAGAGACCCAGTACTTC

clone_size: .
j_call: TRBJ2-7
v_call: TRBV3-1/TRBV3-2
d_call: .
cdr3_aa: CASSHGDRSYEQYF
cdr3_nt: TGTGCCAGCAGCCACGGAGACAGATCGTACGAGCAGTACTTC

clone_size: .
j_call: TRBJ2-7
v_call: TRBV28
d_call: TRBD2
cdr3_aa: CASSLAGGPREQYF
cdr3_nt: TGTGCCAGCAGTTTAGCGGGAGGCCCCCGCGAGCAGTACTTC

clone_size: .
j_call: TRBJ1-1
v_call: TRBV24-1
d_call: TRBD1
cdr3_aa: CATSDRTGGNTEAFF
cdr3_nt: TGTGCCACCAGTGACCGTACAGGGGGAAACACTGAAGCTTTCTTT

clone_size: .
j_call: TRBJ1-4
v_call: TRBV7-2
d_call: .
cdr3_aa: CASSPSRSRYEKLFF
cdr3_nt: TGTGCCAGCAGCCCCAGTCGGTCGAGGTATGAAAAACTGTTTTTT

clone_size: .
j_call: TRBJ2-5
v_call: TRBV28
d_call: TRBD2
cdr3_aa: CASSLLRGGQETQYF
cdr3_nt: TGTGCCAGCAGTTTATTACGGGGGGGTCAAGAGACCCAGTACTTC

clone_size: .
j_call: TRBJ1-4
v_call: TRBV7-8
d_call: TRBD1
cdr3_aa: CASSLRPTGRVEKLFF
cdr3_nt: TGTGCCAGCAGCTTAAGGCCGACAGGGAGAGTGGAAAAACTGTTTTTT

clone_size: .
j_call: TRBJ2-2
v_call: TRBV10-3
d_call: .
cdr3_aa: CAISELRGGTGELFF
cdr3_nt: TGTGCCATCAGTGAGTTACGGGGAGGTACCGGGGAGCTGTTTTTT

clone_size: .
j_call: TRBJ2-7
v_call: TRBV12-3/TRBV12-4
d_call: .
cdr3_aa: CASTQRRFYEQYF
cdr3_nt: TGTGCCAGCACCCAACGGCGGTTCTACGAGCAGTACTTC

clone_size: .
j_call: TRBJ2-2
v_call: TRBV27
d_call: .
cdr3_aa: CASSFSVFTGELFF
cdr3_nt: TGTGCCAGCAGTTTTTCGGTTTTTACCGGGGAGCTGTTTTTT

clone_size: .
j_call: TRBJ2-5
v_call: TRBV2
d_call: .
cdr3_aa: CASSEASVLGTQYF
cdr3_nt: TGTGCCAGCAGTGAAGCGAGTGTTCTAGGGACCCAGTACTTC

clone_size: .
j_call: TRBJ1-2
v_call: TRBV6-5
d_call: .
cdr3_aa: CASMSGPMGMRGYTF
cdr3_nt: TGTGCCAGCATGTCAGGGCCGATGGGGATGAGGGGCTACACCTTC

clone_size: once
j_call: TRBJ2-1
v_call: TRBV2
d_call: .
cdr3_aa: CASSEWGDEQFF
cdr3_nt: TGTGCCAGCAGTGAGTGGGGGGATGAGCAGTTCTTC

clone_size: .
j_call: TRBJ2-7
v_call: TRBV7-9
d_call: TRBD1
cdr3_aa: CASVQGANEQYF
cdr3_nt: TGTGCCAGCGTACAGGGGGCGAACGAGCAGTACTTC

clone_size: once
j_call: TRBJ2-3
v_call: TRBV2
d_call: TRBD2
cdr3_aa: CASMGAGGISDTQYF
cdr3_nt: TGTGCCAGCATGGGAGCGGGAGGAATCTCAGATACGCAGTATTTT

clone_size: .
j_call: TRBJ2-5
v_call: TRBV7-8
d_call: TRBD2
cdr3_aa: CASSLALAGGQRKTQYF
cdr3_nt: TGTGCCAGCAGCTTAGCGCTAGCGGGGGGCCAGAGAAAGACCCAGTACTTC

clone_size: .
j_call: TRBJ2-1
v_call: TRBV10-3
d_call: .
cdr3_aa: CATNQDNEQFF
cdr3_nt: TGTGCCACGAACCAGGACAATGAGCAGTTCTTC